The 5 T cell receptor beta chains given below trace back to one sample, sequenced in a study of blood T cell repertoires in COVID-19 (TCRdb year 2020). Library method: the immunoSEQ multiplex PCR assay. TCRdb took this table from immuneACCESS and kept in-frame rearrangements with V and J called. Such tables lack part of the clones; where checked against another copy, unresolved V genes explain under half of the gap, and the rest is unexplained. Within this sample are 200,000 to 250,000 clones, with around 83% of them counted one time only. About 2% of the sample is held by the ten biggest clonotypes. The specimen was peripheral blood. The source is a young man who had recovered from COVID-19.

V gene TRBV5-5 combines with J gene TRBJ1-6; D may be TRBD1 (5 bases). V was trimmed by 3 bases and J by 2 bases, leaving 12 bases between them. Germline V gives CDR1 SGHKS, CDR2 YYEKEE (reference sequence). The CDR3 is 16 residues long. CDR3 nucleotides: TGTGCCAGCAGCTCCGGGGGGGGACCCTATAATTCACCCCTCCACTTT. It yields the protein CASSSGGGPYNSPLHF.

The rearrangement joins TRBV13 to TRBJ2-3, with a possible D match to TRBD1 (6 bases). CDR1 and CDR2 (germline): PRHDT, FYEKMQ (reference sequence). The CDR3 is 18 amino acids. Trimming removed 0 bases from V and 1 base from J, with 17 bases in between. This CDR3 reads CASSLGLVQGTGTDTQYF. The CDR3 DNA reads as TGTGCCAGCAGCTTAGGCCTGGTACAGGGTACGGGCACAGATACGCAGTATTTT. The full variable domain, its missing parts supplied by reference TRBV13 and TRBJ2-3, is AAGVIQSPRHLIKEKRETATLKCYPIPRHDTVYWYQQGPGQDPQFLISFYEKMQSDKGSIPDRFSAQQFSDYHSELNMSSLELGDSALYFCASSLGLVQGTGTDTQYFGPGTRLTVL.

This chain links TRBV12-5 with TRBJ2-1; D not certain. Germline CDR1 reads LGHNT; CDR2 reads FRNRAP. The CDR3 loop spans 13 amino acids. Trimming removed 6 bases at V and 3 bases at J, with 9 bases between. CDR3 bases: TGTGCTAGTGGGTCGGGTAACTACAATGAGCAGTTCTTC. Amino acids: CASGSGNYNEQFF.

The chain combines TRBV3-1 (or the pseudogene TRBV3-2) with TRBJ1-6; the D gene is possibly TRBD1 (6 bases). The CDR3 loop spans 14 amino acids. Germline values: CDR1 LGHDT, CDR2 YNNKEL (reference sequence). V was cut by 4 bases and J by 9 bases, with 13 bases left in between. The CDR3 protein is CASSRGRVGSPLHF. CDR3 in DNA: TGTGCCAGCAGCCGGGGGCGAGTTGGTTCACCCCTCCACTTT.

This chain connects TRBV18 to TRBJ1-1, with TRBD1 identical over 8 bases. The CDR3 extends over 13 amino acids. Germline assignment: CDR1 KGHSH and CDR2 LQKENI. The V segment lost 8 bases and the J segment 3 bases; nucleotides outside the gene matches: 5. CDR3 region: CASAGQGDTEAFF. CDR3 DNA: TGTGCCAGCGCCGGACAGGGAGACACTGAAGCTTTCTTT.